The rows below give T cell receptor beta chains drawn from one sample of a study of STAT3 mutations in large granular lymphocyte leukemia. Clones were sequenced by immunoSEQ multiplex PCR, and TCRdb holds only the in-frame ones, with some missing. This sample has approximately 42,000 clones, with 81% found just once. The sequenced sample was PBMCs. These receptors were collected from a human donor with T large granular lymphocyte leukemia. Some clones in this sample may be carry-over from other donors' samples. The CDR3 runs from the conserved cysteine through the conserved F or W. The D gene is left open where the match is weak. The size of a clone is reported for some rows only, either as once, few or many, or as a class for expanded clones.

-,TRBV28,-,TRBJ1-1,TGTGCCAGCAGTTTATTGGGGGGAAAGGACCTGAACACTGAAGCTTTCTTT,CASSLLGGKDLNTEAFF
-,TRBV6-5,-,TRBJ1-6,TGTGCCAGCAGTAAGACCACCCCGTACTCACCCCTCCACTTT,CASSKTTPYSPLHF
-,TRBV7-9,-,TRBJ2-3,TGTGCCAGCAGCCGACTATATACGCAGTATTTT,CASSRLYTQYF
-,TRBV19,once,TRBJ2-5,TGTGCCAGTAGCCGTGGGGAGACGATGGCCCAGTACTTC,CASSRGETMAQYF
-,TRBV5-1,-,TRBJ1-1,TGCGCCAGCAGCTTGTACCCAGGGAACACTGAAGCTTTCTTT,CASSLYPGNTEAFF
-,TRBV6-1,few,TRBJ1-5,TGTGCCAGCAGTGTGACAGGCGCTAGCAATCAGCCCCAGCATTTT,CASSVTGASNQPQHF
TRBD2,TRBV4-3,few,TRBJ2-1,TGCGCCAGCAGCCAAGATTGGACTAGCGGGTACAATGAGCAGTTCTTC,CASSQDWTSGYNEQFF
TRBD1,TRBV7-2,-,TRBJ2-2,TGTGCCAGCAGTCCTCCGGGACAGGGGGACACCGGGGAGCTGTTTTTT,CASSPPGQGDTGELFF
-,TRBV10-1,few,TRBJ2-6,TGCGCCAGCAGTGAGGGATTCAGAGAGTCTGGGGCCAACGTCCTGACTTTC,CASSEGFRESGANVLTF
-,TRBV29-1,-,TRBJ2-6,TGCAGCGTTGCTATCTCTGGGGCCAACGTCCTGACTTTC,CSVAISGANVLTF
-,TRBV4-3,once,TRBJ2-3,TGCGCCAGCAGCCTAAGAGGCACAGATACGCAGTATTTT,CASSLRGTDTQYF
-,TRBV6-5,-,TRBJ2-7,TGTGCCAGCAGTCAAGGATGGGACACCATCTACGAGCAGTACTTC,CASSQGWDTIYEQYF
-,TRBV5-6,once,TRBJ1-5,TGTGCCAGCAGCTTGAACAGGGCCCAGCCCCAGCATTTT,CASSLNRAQPQHF
TRBD1,TRBV7-9,-,TRBJ1-2,TGTGCCAGCAGCTTAGTCACAGGGGGCTGGGGCTACACCTTC,CASSLVTGGWGYTF
-,TRBV4-1,-,TRBJ1-5,TGCGCCAGCAGCCAGGACGACAATAGCAATCAGCCCCAGCATTTT,CASSQDDNSNQPQHF
-,TRBV2,-,TRBJ1-1,TGTGCCAGCAGCAAAGGGACAATCTTAATGAACACTGAAGCTTTCTTT,CASSKGTILMNTEAFF
-,TRBV4-2,few,TRBJ1-5,TGTGCCAGCAGCCCGGGACCGGGGCCTGGGGATCAGCCCCAGCATTTT,CASSPGPGPGDQPQHF
-,TRBV5-5,few,TRBJ1-5,TGTGCCAGCAGGTTGGCACAGAATAGCAATCAGCCCCAGCATTTT,CASRLAQNSNQPQHF
-,TRBV5-1,-,TRBJ1-1,TGCGCCAGCAGCCCACAGGGCTGGGGCGAAGCTTTCTTT,CASSPQGWGEAFF
-,TRBV6-5,-,TRBJ1-2,TGTGCCAGCAGAGTCGGGGACAACTATGGCTACACCTTC,CASRVGDNYGYTF
TRBD2,TRBV28,-,TRBJ2-5,TGTGCCAGCTTTCCAACTGGACTAGCGCGGGAGACCCAGTACTTC,CASFPTGLARETQYF
-,TRBV6-5,-,TRBJ1-3,TGTGCCAGCAATCCTGGTTCCGGAAACACCATATATTTT,CASNPGSGNTIYF
TRBD1,TRBV28,-,TRBJ1-6,TGTGCCAGCAGCCCAGGGACAGGGGATAATTCACCCCTCCACTTT,CASSPGTGDNSPLHF
-,TRBV9,-,TRBJ1-6,TGTGCCAGCAGCGTAGGATCTGATAATTCACCCCTCCACTTT,CASSVGSDNSPLHF
-,TRBV5-8,-,TRBJ1-5,TGTGCCAGCAGCTTGTTTGGGGAAGGAAGCAATCAGCCCCAGCATTTT,CASSLFGEGSNQPQHF
-,TRBV19,few,TRBJ2-1,TGTGCCAGTAGTATCGGGGGCTCCTACAATGAGCAGTTCTTC,CASSIGGSYNEQFF
TRBD1,TRBV9,once,TRBJ2-5,TGTGCCAGCAGCGTTGGACAGGGTGCAGGGACCCAGTACTTC,CASSVGQGAGTQYF
-,TRBV29-1,-,TRBJ2-2,TGCAGCGCCTCGTTAACGAACACCGGGGAGCTGTTTTTT,CSASLTNTGELFF
TRBD1,TRBV27,-,TRBJ2-1,TGTGCCAGCAGTTCGGGACAGGGGTGGGAGCAGTTCTTC,CASSSGQGWEQFF
TRBD1,TRBV5-5,-,TRBJ1-4,TGTGCCAGCAGTCCGGGACAGGGAATTGAAAAACTGTTTTTT,CASSPGQGIEKLFF
-,TRBV6-5,once,TRBJ2-2,TGTGCCAGCAGACCGGGACATTTCACCGGGGAGCTGTTTTTT,CASRPGHFTGELFF
-,TRBV11-2,-,TRBJ2-3,TGTGCCAGCAGCTTAATCAGGGATACGCAGTATTTT,CASSLIRDTQYF
TRBD1,TRBV7-2,-,TRBJ2-7,TGTGCCAGCAGCTCGGGACAGGGGAGCTCCTACGAGCAGTACTTC,CASSSGQGSSYEQYF
TRBD2,TRBV29-1,once,TRBJ2-1,TGCAGCGTTGGGGGCTCCGGGGGGGCGAATGAGCAGTTCTTC,CSVGGSGGANEQFF
TRBD2,TRBV5-1,-,TRBJ2-3,TGCGCCAGCAGCTTGAAAAGCGGGGGGGCCGGTACGCAGTATTTT,CASSLKSGGAGTQYF
TRBD1,TRBV2,once,TRBJ1-3,TGTGCCAGCAGGGCGGGACAGGGGGTTAGAAACACCATATATTTT,CASRAGQGVRNTIYF
TRBD2,TRBV28,-,TRBJ2-1,TGTGCCAGCACTGCGGGGGCCTACAATGAGCAGTTCTTC,CASTAGAYNEQFF
TRBD2,TRBV5-4,-,TRBJ2-7,TGTGCCAGCAGCTCCTCTAGCGGGGGTTACTACGAGCAGTACTTC,CASSSSSGGYYEQYF
-,TRBV10-3,-,TRBJ2-5,TGTGCCATCAGTCTCAGGGAGCAAGAGACCCAGTACTTC,CAISLREQETQYF
-,TRBV28,-,TRBJ2-7,TGTGCCAGCAGTTTGCCCGGGGGACACTCCTACGAGCAGTACTTC,CASSLPGGHSYEQYF
TRBD1,TRBV19,-,TRBJ1-6,TGTGCCAGTAGGTCACAGGGGGATAATTCACCCCTCCACTTT,CASRSQGDNSPLHF
-,TRBV6-1,-,TRBJ1-2,TGTGCCAGCACCGGGACCGATAACTATGGCTACACCTTC,CASTGTDNYGYTF
-,TRBV6-1,-,TRBJ1-2,TGTGCCAGCCGCTCATCGACAGTTTCCAACTATGGCTACACCTTC,CASRSSTVSNYGYTF
TRBD1,TRBV28,-,TRBJ2-7,TGTGCCAGCACCCTGGACAGGGGGCTGAACGAGCAGTACTTC,CASTLDRGLNEQYF
TRBD1,TRBV18,-,TRBJ1-4,TGTGCCAGCTCACCGTCAGGACAGGCCGTTAATGAAAAACTGTTTTTT,CASSPSGQAVNEKLFF
TRBD1,TRBV2,few,TRBJ1-2,TGTGCCAGCAGTTCCGGGACAGCTCTCTATGGCTACACCTTC,CASSSGTALYGYTF
TRBD2,TRBV5-6,once,TRBJ2-2,TGTGCCAGCGCGGGGGGGCTGAACACCGGGGAGCTGTTTTTT,CASAGGLNTGELFF
-,TRBV27,-,TRBJ1-4,TGTGCCAGCAGTTTCGGTGAAAAACTGTTTTTT,CASSFGEKLFF
-,TRBV9,-,TRBJ1-1,TGTGCCAGCAGCGTAGAACAGGGTGGTTGGGAAGCTTTCTTT,CASSVEQGGWEAFF
-,TRBV7-9,few,TRBJ2-3,TGTGCCAGCACCTCATGGGGGGTCCCGCAGGACCCAGATACGCAGTATTTT,CASTSWGVPQDPDTQYF
-,TRBV27,once,TRBJ2-1,TGTGCCAGCAATCCAACCTGGGGGAGGGAGCAGTTCTTC,CASNPTWGREQFF
-,TRBV4-1,-,TRBJ2-2,TGCGCCAGCAGCCAAGAATGGGGGGAGCTGTTTTTT,CASSQEWGELFF
-,TRBV5-1,once,TRBJ2-5,TGCGCCAGCAGCCCCGGGATCCAAGAGACCCAGTACTTC,CASSPGIQETQYF
-,TRBV28,-,TRBJ2-1,TGTGCCAGCAGTTTAAGTAGGTTGGGTAAAAGCTCCTACAATGAGCAGTTCTTC,CASSLSRLGKSSYNEQFF
TRBD1,TRBV6-5,-,TRBJ2-1,TGTGCCAGCAGAGGGACAGGGCTCTACAATGAGCAGTTCTTC,CASRGTGLYNEQFF